This T cell receptor (beta chain) emerged from a study of identifying expanded T cells in peripheral blood. Study observations and caveats: Across healthy donors, higher total template counts meant significantly greater approximately 2-week count variance. Differentially abundant clones: 0.95 to 1.5 between replicates, 16.4 at approximately 14 days, around 20 at four.

The CDR3 consists of 16 residues. The germline V gene has CDR1 MNHEY and CDR2 SVGAGI. Trimming took 2 bases from V and 1 from J, leaving 13 bases between them. For this clone: The antigen is undetermined.

Sequencing used immunoSEQ multiplex PCR; TCRdb keeps in-frame clones, though not all of them. The data contain approximately 90,000 clones, about 90% of them singletons. The receptor comes from a person aged 18 to 70 in good health. The chain recombines TRBV6-5 with TRBJ2-3; D possibly corresponds to TRBD1 (6 bases). The specimen was blood. The CDR3 DNA reads as TGTGCCAGCAGTTACCTCCACAGGGCCGGCACAGATACGCAGTATTTT. Translated, it gives CASSYLHRAGTDTQYF.